What follows is one TCR beta chain and its context. The data stem from a study of cytotoxic CD8 clonotypes in ibrutinib-treated CLL. V lost 2 bases and J 4 bases, leaving 15 bases between the germline ends. CDR1 SGDLS and CDR2 YYNGEE come from the germline V gene. The CDR3 loop spans 16 amino acids. Clones were sequenced by immunoSEQ multiplex PCR, and TCRdb holds only the in-frame ones, with some missing. The sample shows over 100,000 clones, approximately 85% of them seen only once. The sequence was collected from a human donor with chronic lymphocytic leukemia. Sample: PBMCs, taken after 24 months of ibrutinib treatment. The V call is TRBV9, the J call TRBJ1-4; D not resolved. CDR3 region: CASSVSPRHGNEKLFF. The CDR3 region has the DNA TGTGCCAGCAGCGTGTCCCCCCGTCATGGTAATGAAAAACTGTTTTTT.